The rows below give T cell receptor beta chains drawn from one sample of a study of T cell clonotyping in hematopoietic cell transplantation. Using immunoSEQ multiplex PCR, the repertoire was profiled, and TCRdb retains in-frame clones only, with some absent. The table shows 15,000 to 20,000 clones, with less than 80% occurring only once. Sequences were derived from PBMCs, sampled 30 days after allogeneic stem cell transplant. Receptors originate from a male patient in his 50s who had an allogeneic stem cell transplant from an unrelated donor, so T cells may come from the graft donor. Some clones in this sample may be carry-over from other donors' samples. Each CDR3 is given with its conserved first and last residue. The D gene is left open where the match is weak. Clone size is shown for a subset of rows, as once, few, many or a class of expanded clone.

cdr3_length	j_call	v_call	clone_size	d_call	cdr3_nt	cdr3_aa
13	TRBJ1-1	TRBV6-5	few	.	TGTGCCAGCAGTTCCACAGGGAGCACTGAAGCTTTCTTT	CASSSTGSTEAFF
15	TRBJ1-4	TRBV9	.	.	TGTGCCAGCAGCGTAGACGGGGGCTCTAATGAAAAACTGTTTTTT	CASSVDGGSNEKLFF
15	TRBJ1-2	TRBV9	few	.	TGTGCCAGCAGCGTAACAGGTACTCCTAACTATGGCTACACCTTC	CASSVTGTPNYGYTF
13	TRBJ2-5	TRBV14	.	.	TGTGCCAGCAGCCAAGAATTAGGGGAGACCCAGTACTTC	CASSQELGETQYF
14	TRBJ2-7	TRBV28	.	TRBD1	TGTGCCAGCAGGCCCACAGGGGTGGCCTACGAGCAGTACTTC	CASRPTGVAYEQYF
16	TRBJ2-7	TRBV30	.	TRBD2	TGTGCCTGGAGTGGAGGGAGGCGGGGAGGGTCCTACGAGCAGTACTTC	CAWSGGRRGGSYEQYF
13	TRBJ1-6	TRBV30	few	.	TGTGCCTGGAGCGTGGGGGAGGGGATGCCCCTCCACTTT	CAWSVGEGMPLHF
15	TRBJ2-5	TRBV5-6	.	TRBD2	TGTGCCAGCAGCTTGAGCGGGGCGGTGGCGAAGACCCAGTACTTC	CASSLSGAVAKTQYF
13	TRBJ2-5	TRBV5-6	.	.	TGTGCCAGCAGCTTATCCAACCAAGAGACCCAGTACTTC	CASSLSNQETQYF
12	TRBJ1-4	TRBV2	.	.	TGTGCCAGCAAGTCAGACTGGGAAAAACTGTTTTTT	CASKSDWEKLFF
18	TRBJ2-5	TRBV4-1	.	TRBD2	TGCGCCAGCAGCCCTCGACTAGCGGGAGGTGCCTTATGGGAGACCCAGTACTTC	CASSPRLAGGALWETQYF
16	TRBJ1-1	TRBV7-9	.	.	TGTGCCAGCAGCCCCCCGTGGGGGGCCAGGAACACTGAAGCTTTCTTT	CASSPPWGARNTEAFF
13	TRBJ2-3	TRBV10-3	.	TRBD1	TGTGCCATCAAGGGACAGCCCACTGACGGGCAGTATTTT	CAIKGQPTDGQYF
13	TRBJ1-2	TRBV7-3	.	TRBD1	TGTGCCAGCAGCTTAACAGGGACAGATGGCTACACCTTC	CASSLTGTDGYTF
13	TRBJ1-4	TRBV5-1	once	.	TGCGCCAGCAGCTTGGCGGCTAATGAAAAACTGTTTTTT	CASSLAANEKLFF
11	TRBJ2-1	TRBV14	once	.	TGTGCCAGCAGTGAGGAGTTGGAGCAGTTCTTC	CASSEELEQFF
15	TRBJ1-1	TRBV9	.	TRBD1	TGTGCCAGCAGCGGGCCGACAGGGATGAACACTGAAGCTTTCTTT	CASSGPTGMNTEAFF
13	TRBJ1-4	TRBV6-5	.	.	TGTGCCAGCAGTAGGGCCTTCAGGGAAAAACTGTTTTTT	CASSRAFREKLFF
13	TRBJ1-1	TRBV25-1	.	.	TGTGCCAGCAGTGAAATTTCTTTACCTGAAGCTTTCTTT	CASSEISLPEAFF
17	TRBJ2-7	TRBV29-1	.	TRBD2	TGCAGCGTTGAAGGGTACGGACTAGCGGGAGTCCCGGGGGAGCAGTACTTC	CSVEGYGLAGVPGEQYF
16	TRBJ1-5	TRBV4-1	.	.	TGCGCCAGCAGCCAAGATGGGGGAATTGGCAATCAGCCCCAGCATTTT	CASSQDGGIGNQPQHF
16	TRBJ2-5	TRBV7-3	few	TRBD2	TGTGCCAGCAGCCTTGGACTAGCGGGACGCAAAGAGACCCAGTACTTC	CASSLGLAGRKETQYF
15	TRBJ2-5	TRBV28	.	.	TGTGCCAGCAGTTTAACGGGGAGAACCCAAGAGACCCAGTACTTC	CASSLTGRTQETQYF
16	TRBJ2-5	TRBV4-1	.	.	TGCGCCAGCAGCCAAGAAGGACTCCTGGATGGGGAGACCCAGTACTTC	CASSQEGLLDGETQYF
13	TRBJ2-7	TRBV4-1	few	.	TGCGCCAGCAGCCATACCGGGGCCTACGAGCAGTACTTC	CASSHTGAYEQYF
15	TRBJ2-7	TRBV25-1	.	TRBD1	TGTGCCAGCAGTGACCAGGACAGGGCCCCCTACGAGCAGTACTTC	CASSDQDRAPYEQYF
12	TRBJ1-1	TRBV30	.	.	TGTGCCTGGAGTCCAAGGAACACTGAAGCTTTCTTT	CAWSPRNTEAFF
14	TRBJ2-7	TRBV6-6	once	TRBD2	TGTGCCAGCAGTCTAGCGGGAGAGCGAAACGAGCAGTACTTC	CASSLAGERNEQYF
12	TRBJ1-6	TRBV9	.	.	TGTGCCAGCTCGACCCCAAATTCACCCCTCCACTTT	CASSTPNSPLHF
11	TRBJ2-5	TRBV20-1	.	.	TGCAGTGTCGAGGGAGTTGAGACCCAGTACTTC	CSVEGVETQYF
16	TRBJ2-3	TRBV29-1	.	TRBD1	TGCAGCGTCCGCGCGGGGACAGGGACCCCCGCAGATACGCAGTATTTT	CSVRAGTGTPADTQYF
15	TRBJ2-7	TRBV19	.	.	TGTGCCAGTAGTCAGCTACCTGGACAGTCCTACGAGCAGTACTTC	CASSQLPGQSYEQYF
14	TRBJ2-5	TRBV6-5	few	TRBD2	TGTGCCAGCATCGGACTAGCGGGGGGAGAGACCCAGTACTTC	CASIGLAGGETQYF
16	TRBJ1-2	TRBV5-1	.	.	TGCGCCAGCAGCTTGGGTTCCCAGGGAATCGGCTATGGCTACACCTTC	CASSLGSQGIGYGYTF
15	TRBJ2-1	TRBV6-1	.	TRBD2	TGTGCCAGCAGTCCGACTAGCGGGAGTACGACTGAGCAGTTCTTC	CASSPTSGSTTEQFF
15	TRBJ2-5	TRBV5-6	.	.	TGTGCCAGCAGCTTGGTAACCTCTCCGGGCGGGGACCAGTACTTC	CASSLVTSPGGDQYF